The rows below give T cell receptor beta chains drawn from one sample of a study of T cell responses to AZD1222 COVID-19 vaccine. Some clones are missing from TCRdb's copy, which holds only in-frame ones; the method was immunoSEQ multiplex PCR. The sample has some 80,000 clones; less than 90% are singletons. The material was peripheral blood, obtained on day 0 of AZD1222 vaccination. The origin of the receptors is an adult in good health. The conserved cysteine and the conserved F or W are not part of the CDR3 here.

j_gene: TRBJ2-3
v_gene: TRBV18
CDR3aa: ASSTGFSTDTQY

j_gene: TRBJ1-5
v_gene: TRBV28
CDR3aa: ASSPTRVQPQH

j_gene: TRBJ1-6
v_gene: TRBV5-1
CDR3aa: ASTPDDQGARSPLH

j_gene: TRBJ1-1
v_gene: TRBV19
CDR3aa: ASSNTLLRQRNTEAF

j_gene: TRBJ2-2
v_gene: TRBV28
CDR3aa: ASSTGTGMKTGELF

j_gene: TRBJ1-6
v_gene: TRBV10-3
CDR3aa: AISESGTGKNSSLH

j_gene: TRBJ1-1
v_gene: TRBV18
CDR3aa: ASSPVGEAF

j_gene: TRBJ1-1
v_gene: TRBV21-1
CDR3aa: ASTQWPGTEAF

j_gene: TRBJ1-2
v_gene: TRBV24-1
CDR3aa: ATSDPGQTGGYT

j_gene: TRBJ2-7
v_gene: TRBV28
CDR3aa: ASSEGQAGYEQY

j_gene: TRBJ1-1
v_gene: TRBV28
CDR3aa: ASNPEGANRMNTEAF

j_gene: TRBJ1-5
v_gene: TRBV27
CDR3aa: ATGTGLNQPQH

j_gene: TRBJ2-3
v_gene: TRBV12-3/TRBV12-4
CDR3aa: ASSHQPGDEQY

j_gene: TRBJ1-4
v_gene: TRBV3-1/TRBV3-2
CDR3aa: ASSQGQGRAEKLF

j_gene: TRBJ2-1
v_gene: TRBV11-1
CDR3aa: ASSFSQTGNEQF

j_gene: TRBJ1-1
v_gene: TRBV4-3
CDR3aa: ASSQDQASTTEAF

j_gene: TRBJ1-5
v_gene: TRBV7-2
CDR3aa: ASSKQGIQPQH

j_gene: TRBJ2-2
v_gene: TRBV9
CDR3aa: ASSAGLTNTGELF

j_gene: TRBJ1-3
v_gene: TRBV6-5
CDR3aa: ASSYSDRSGNTIY

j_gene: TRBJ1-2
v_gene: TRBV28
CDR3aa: ASSLPVRGYT

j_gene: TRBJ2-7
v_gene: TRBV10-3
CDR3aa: AISDSYEQY

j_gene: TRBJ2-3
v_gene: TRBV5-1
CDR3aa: ASSPPTSGAADTQY

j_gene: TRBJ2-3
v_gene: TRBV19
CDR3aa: ASKTDPTDTQY

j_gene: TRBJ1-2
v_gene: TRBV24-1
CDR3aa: ATSGRGAVTYT

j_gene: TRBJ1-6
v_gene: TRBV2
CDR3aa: ASSGTGLNSPLH

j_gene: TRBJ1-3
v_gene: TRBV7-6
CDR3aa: ASSAGHVSGNTIY

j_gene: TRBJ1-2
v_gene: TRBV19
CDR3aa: ASSIPATGESYGYT

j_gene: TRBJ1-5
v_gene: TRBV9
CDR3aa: ASSVDPGQGNQPQH

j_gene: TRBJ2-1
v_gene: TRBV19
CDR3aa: ASSQPTGNYNEQF

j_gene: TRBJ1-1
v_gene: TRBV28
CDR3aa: ASRMTVTEAF

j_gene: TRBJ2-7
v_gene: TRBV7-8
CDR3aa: ASSPGLEFRLYEQY

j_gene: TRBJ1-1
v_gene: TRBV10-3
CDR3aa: AIHDPAIRFNAF

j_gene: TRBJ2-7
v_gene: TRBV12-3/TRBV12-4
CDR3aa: ASGPGASYEQY

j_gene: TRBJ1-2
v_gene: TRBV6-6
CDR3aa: ASRTANYGYT

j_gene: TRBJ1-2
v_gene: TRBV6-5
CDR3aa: ASSLDSSSGYT

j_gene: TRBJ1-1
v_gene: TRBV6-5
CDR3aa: ASSLTGENTEAF

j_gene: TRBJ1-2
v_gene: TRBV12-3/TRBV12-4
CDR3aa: ASSFTVNYGYT

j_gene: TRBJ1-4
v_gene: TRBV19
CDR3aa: ASSNRQTTNEKLF

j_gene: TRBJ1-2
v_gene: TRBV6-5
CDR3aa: ASRRRGDYGYT

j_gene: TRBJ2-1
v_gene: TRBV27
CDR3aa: ASRSTSGRLFSEQF

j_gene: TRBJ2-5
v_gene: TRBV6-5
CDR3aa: ASRVSGGRGETQY

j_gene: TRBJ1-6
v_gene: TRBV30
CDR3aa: AWSGRARVGSPLH

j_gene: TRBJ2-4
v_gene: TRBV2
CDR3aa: ASSVGGGFVNIQY

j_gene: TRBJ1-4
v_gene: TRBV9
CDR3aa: ASSVAGLNEKLF

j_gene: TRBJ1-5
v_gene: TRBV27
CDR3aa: ASSPGTGGVQPQH

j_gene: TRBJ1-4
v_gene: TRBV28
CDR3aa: ASSGQGATNEKLF

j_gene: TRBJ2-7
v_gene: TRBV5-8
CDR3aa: ASSLPGTGVSYEQY

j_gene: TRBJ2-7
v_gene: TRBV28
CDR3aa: ASSGGRPYEQY